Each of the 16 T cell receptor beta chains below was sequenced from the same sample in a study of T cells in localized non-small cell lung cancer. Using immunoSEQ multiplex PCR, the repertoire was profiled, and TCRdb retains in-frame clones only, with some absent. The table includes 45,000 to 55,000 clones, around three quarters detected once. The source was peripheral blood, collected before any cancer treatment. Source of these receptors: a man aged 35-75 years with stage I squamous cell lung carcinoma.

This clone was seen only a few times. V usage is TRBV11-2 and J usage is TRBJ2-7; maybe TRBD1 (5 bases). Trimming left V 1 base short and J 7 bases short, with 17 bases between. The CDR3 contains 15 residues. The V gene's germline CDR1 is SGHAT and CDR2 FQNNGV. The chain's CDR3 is CASSLVPDQGWEQYF. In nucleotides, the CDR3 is TGTGCCAGCAGCTTAGTCCCGGACCAGGGATGGGAGCAGTACTTC.

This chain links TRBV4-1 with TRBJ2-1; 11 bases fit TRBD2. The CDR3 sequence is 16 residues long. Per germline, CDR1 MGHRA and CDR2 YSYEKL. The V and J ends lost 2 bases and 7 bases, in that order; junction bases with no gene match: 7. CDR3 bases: TGCGCCAGCAGCCAAATGGTAGCGGGGGGGAGAAATGAGCAGTTCTTC. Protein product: CASSQMVAGGRNEQFF.

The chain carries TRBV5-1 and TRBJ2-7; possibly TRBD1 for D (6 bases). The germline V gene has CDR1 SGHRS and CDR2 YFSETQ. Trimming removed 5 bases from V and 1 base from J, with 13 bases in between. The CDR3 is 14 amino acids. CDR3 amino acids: CASRYDQGSYEQYF. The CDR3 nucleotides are TGCGCCAGCAGATATGATCAGGGGTCCTACGAGCAGTACTTC. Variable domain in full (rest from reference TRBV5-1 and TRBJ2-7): KAGVTQTPRYLIKTRGQQVTLSCSPISGHRSVSWYQQTPGQGLQFLFEYFSETQRNKGNFPGRFSGRQFSNSRSEMNVSTLELGDSALYLCASRYDQGSYEQYFGPGTRLTVT.

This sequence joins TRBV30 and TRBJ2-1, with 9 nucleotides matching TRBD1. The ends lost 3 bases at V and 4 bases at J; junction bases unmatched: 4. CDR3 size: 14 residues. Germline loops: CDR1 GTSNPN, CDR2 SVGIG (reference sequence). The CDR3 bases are TGTGCCTGGAGGGACGACAGGGGGTACAATGAGCAGTTCTTC. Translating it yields CAWRDDRGYNEQFF.

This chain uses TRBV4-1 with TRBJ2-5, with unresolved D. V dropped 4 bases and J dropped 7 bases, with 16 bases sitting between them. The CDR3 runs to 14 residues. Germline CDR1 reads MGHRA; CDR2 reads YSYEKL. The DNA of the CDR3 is TGCGCCAGCAGCCCCCAGACTGGCCCAGGGACCCAGTACTTC. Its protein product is CASSPQTGPGTQYF.

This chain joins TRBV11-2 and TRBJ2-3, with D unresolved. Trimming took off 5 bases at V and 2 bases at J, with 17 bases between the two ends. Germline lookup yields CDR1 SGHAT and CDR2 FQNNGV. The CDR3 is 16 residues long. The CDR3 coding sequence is TGTGCCAGCAGCCCCCAGCCCGGCAGGACCACAGATACGCAGTATTTT. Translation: CASSPQPGRTTDTQYF.

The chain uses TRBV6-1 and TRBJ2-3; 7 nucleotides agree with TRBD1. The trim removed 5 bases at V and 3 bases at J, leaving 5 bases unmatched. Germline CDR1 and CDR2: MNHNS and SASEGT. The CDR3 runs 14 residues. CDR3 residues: CASSRQGWTDTQYF. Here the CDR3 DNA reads TGTGCCAGCAGTAGACAGGGTTGGACAGATACGCAGTATTTT.

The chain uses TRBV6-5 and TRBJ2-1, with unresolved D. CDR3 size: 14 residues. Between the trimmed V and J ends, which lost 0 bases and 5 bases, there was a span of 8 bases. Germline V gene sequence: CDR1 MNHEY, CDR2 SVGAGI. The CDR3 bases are TGTGCCAGCAGTTACTCGGACGTTAACAATGAGCAGTTCTTC. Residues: CASSYSDVNNEQFF.

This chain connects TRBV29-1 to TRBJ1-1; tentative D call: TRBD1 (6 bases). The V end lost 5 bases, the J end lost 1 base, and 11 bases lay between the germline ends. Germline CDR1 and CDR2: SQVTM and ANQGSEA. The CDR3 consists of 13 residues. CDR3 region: CSVTPGQNTEAFF. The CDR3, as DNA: TGCAGCGTTACCCCGGGACAGAACACTGAAGCTTTCTTT.

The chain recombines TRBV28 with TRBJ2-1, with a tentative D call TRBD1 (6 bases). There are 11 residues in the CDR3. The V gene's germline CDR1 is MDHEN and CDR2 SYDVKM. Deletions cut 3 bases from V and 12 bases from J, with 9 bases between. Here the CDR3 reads CASSLSRGQFF. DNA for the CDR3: TGTGCCAGCAGTTTGTCCAGGGGGCAGTTCTTC.

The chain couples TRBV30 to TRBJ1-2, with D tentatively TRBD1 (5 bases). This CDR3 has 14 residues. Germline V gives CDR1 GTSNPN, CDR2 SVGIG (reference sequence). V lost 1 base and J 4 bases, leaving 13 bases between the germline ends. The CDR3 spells CAWSAAGSSYGYTF. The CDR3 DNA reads TGTGCCTGGAGTGCGGCAGGGAGCTCCTATGGCTACACCTTC.

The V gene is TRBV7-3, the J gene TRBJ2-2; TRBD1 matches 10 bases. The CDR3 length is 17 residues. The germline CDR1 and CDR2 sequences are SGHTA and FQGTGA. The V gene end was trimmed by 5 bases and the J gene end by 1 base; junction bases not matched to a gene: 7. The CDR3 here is CASSLWTGGLNTGELFF. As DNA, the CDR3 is TGTGCCAGCAGCCTTTGGACAGGGGGTCTGAACACCGGGGAGCTGTTTTTT.

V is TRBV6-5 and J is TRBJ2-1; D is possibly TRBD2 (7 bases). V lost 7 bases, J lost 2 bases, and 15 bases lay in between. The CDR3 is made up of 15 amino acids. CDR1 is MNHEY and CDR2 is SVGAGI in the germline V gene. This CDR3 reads CASMPGGPPYNEQFF. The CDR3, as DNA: TGTGCCAGCATGCCCGGGGGGCCCCCCTACAATGAGCAGTTCTTC.

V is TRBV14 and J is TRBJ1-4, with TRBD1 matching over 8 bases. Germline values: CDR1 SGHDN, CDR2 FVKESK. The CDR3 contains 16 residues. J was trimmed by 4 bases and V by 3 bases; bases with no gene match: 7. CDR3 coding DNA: TGTGCCAGCAGCCAGACGACAGGGGTTTTTAATGAAAAACTGTTTTTT. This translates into CASSQTTGVFNEKLFF.

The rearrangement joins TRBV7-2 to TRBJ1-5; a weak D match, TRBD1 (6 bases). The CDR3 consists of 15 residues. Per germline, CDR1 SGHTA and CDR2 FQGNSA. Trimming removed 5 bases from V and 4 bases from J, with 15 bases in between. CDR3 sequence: CASSDRQGPNQPQHF. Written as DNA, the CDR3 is TGTGCCAGCAGCGATCGTCAGGGGCCGAATCAGCCCCAGCATTTT.

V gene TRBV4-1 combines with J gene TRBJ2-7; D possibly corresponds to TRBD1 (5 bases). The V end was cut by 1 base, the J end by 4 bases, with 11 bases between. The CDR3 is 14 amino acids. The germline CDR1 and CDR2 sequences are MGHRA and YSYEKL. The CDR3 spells CASSQGPGIYEQYF. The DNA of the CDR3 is TGCGCCAGCAGCCAAGGGCCAGGGATTTACGAGCAGTACTTC.